This TCR beta chain was retrieved from a study of technical replicates of blood from a handful of donors. The ends were cut back, 4 bases at V and 1 base at J, with 18 bases in the middle. The CDR3 contains 17 residues. In germline, CDR1 is LNHNV, CDR2 YYDKDF (reference sequence). Clones were read by immunoSEQ multiplex PCR, and TCRdb kept only the in-frame ones, dropping some. The repertoire holds some 79,000 clones, roughly 92% seen once, with around 0.26% in the top ten. Source material: T cells isolated from PBMCs. The chain uses TRBV15 and TRBJ2-3; a weak D match, TRBD2 (6 bases). This sequence originates from a human donor in good health. Here the CDR3 DNA reads TGTGCCACCAGCACCCCTGGCGGGGTTGAGGGCACAGATACGCAGTATTTT. Translation gives CATSTPGGVEGTDTQYF. The full variable domain, in which reference TRBV15 and TRBJ2-3 provide the parts outside the CDR3, is DAMVIQNPRYQVTQFGKPVTLSCSQTLNHNVMYWYQQKSSQAPKLLFHYYDKDFNNEADTPDNFQSRRPNTSFCFLDIRSPGLGDTAMYLCATSTPGGVEGTDTQYFGPGTRLTVL.